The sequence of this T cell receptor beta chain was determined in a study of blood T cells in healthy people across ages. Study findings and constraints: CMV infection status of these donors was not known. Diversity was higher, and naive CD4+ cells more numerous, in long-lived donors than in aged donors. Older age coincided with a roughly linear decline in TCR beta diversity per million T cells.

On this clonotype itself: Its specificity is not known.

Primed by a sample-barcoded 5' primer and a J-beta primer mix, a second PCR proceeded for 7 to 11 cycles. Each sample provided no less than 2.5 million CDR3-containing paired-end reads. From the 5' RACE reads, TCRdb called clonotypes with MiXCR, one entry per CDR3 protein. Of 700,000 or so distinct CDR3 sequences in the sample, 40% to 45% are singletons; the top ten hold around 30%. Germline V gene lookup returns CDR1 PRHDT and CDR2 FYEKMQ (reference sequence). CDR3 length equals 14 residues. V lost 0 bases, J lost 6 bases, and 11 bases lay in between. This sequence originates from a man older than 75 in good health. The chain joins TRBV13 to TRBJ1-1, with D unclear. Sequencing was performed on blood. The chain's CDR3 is CASSLGMGWAEAFF. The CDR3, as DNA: TGTGCCAGCAGCTTAGGTATGGGTTGGGCTGAAGCTTTCTTT.